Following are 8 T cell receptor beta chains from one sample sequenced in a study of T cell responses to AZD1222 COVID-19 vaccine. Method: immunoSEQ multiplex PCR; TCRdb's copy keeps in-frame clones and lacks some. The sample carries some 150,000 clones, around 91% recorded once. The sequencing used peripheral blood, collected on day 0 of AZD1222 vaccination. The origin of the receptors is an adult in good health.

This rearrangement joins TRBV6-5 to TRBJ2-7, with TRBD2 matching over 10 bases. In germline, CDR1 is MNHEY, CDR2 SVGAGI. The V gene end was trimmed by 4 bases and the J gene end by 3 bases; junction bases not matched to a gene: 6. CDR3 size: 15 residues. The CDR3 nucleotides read TGTGCCAGCAGTTTTCTAGCGGGAGAACTCTACGAGCAGTACTTC. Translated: CASSFLAGELYEQYF.

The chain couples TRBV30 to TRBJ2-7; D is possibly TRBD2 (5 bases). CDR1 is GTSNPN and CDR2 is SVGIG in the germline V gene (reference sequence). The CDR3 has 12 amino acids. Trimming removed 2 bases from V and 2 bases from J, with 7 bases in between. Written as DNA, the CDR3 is TGTGCCTGGAGTTTGGGAGCCTACGAGCAGTACTTC. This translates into CAWSLGAYEQYF.

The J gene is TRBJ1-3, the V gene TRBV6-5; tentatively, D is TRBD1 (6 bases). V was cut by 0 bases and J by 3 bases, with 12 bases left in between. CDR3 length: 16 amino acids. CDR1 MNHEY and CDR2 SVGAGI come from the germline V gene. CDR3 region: CASSYSQGIGGNTIYF. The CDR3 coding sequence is TGTGCCAGCAGTTACTCGCAGGGGATAGGTGGAAACACCATATATTTT.

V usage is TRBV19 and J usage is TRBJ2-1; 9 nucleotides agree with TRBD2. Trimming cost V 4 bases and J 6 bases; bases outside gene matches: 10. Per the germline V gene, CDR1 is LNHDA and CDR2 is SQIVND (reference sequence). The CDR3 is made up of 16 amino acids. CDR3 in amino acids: CASSTPLGGRANEQFF. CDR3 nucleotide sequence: TGTGCCAGTAGTACCCCCCTTGGCGGGAGGGCCAATGAGCAGTTCTTC.

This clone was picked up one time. The chain's CDR3 is CASSLVGGYEQYF. The CDR3 coding sequence is TGCGCCAGCAGCTTGGTGGGCGGGTACGAGCAGTACTTC. The V call is TRBV5-1, the J call TRBJ2-7; tentatively, D is TRBD2 (5 bases). The V gene's germline CDR1 is SGHRS and CDR2 YFSETQ. V gave up 0 bases and J gave up 4 bases, with 8 bases separating them. This CDR3 has 13 residues.

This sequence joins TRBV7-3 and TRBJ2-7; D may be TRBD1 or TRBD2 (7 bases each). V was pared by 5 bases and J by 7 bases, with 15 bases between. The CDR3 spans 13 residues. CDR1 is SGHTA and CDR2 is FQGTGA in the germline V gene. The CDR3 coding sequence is TGTGCCAGCAGCCTAAACAGGGGAGGGGAGCAGTACTTC. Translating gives CASSLNRGGEQYF.

The CDR3, as DNA: TGTGCCAGTTTTCAGGGCAGACAGAACACTGAAGCTTTCTTT. Protein product: CASFQGRQNTEAFF. The gene calls are TRBV19 and TRBJ1-1, with a possible D match to TRBD1 (5 bases). Trimming left V 8 bases short and J 1 base short, with 14 bases between. The CDR3 has 14 residues. Germline-derived CDR1 and CDR2 are LNHDA and SQIVND (reference sequence).

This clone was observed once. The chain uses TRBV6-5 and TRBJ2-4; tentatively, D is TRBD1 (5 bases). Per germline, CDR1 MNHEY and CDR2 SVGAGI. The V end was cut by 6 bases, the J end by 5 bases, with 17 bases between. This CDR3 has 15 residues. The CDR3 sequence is CASRANRIWENIQYF. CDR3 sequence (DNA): TGTGCCAGCAGGGCTAACAGGATTTGGGAAAACATTCAGTACTTC.